This T cell receptor (beta chain) was profiled in a study of T-cell memory formation after mild COVID-19. On the study more broadly: TCR clusters showed largely donor specificity.

This clonotype has a single count. The length of the CDR3 is 12 residues. In germline, CDR1 is LGHNA, CDR2 YSLEER. V gave up 11 bases and J gave up 8 bases; unmatched junction bases: 6. Each CDR3 protein gets one entry after TCRdb re-called the 5' RACE reads with MiXCR. The sample yields 380,000 or so distinct CDR3 sequences, roughly 13% seen once. The TCR was taken from a man aged 18 to 29 who had mild COVID-19 (a few samples of this study predate the infection). Cell type and time point are not known. The rearrangement joins TRBV4-3 to TRBJ1-4; 9 bases are shared with TRBD1. Material: PBMCs or a T cell subset sorted from them (not recorded which). CDR3 DNA: TGCGCCTCCCGGGGGACAGGGGAAAAACTGTTTTTT. This translates into CASRGTGEKLFF.